Below, one T cell receptor beta chain is given with its context. What it binds is unknown. The germline V gene has CDR1 LGHNA and CDR2 YSLEER. The length of the CDR3 is 15 residues. The junction had 7 bases not matched to a gene; V was cut back by 3 bases and J by 5 bases. 13 Jbeta primers and 60 Vbeta primers were used for the PCR. TCRdb keeps only in-frame clones here, not all; method: immunoSEQ multiplex PCR. The sample lists 120,000 to 150,000 clones, over 60% occurring once. The data derive from a study of cytomegalovirus exposure and HLA in healthy donors. General observations from the study: In a later analysis, at a false discovery rate of 0.05, approximately 16,000 TCR beta sequences matched HLA alleles. Three CMV-associated chains proved CMV antigen-specific in vitro. Researchers catalogued 164 TCR beta chains as cytomegalovirus-associated.

The rearrangement uses TRBV4-3 and TRBJ2-7; 10 positions match TRBD1. The TCR was taken from a woman under 30 in good health and CMV-seronegative. What was sequenced was PBMCs. This CDR3 reads CASSQRGGTGDEQYF. In nucleotides, the CDR3 is TGCGCCAGCAGCCAGAGGGGAGGGACAGGGGACGAGCAGTACTTC.